This T cell receptor (beta chain) was obtained from a study of glioma-infiltrating T cells. Study-level background: Blood libraries targeted roughly 4- to 11-fold coverage of 750,000 to 1,000,000 T cells.

The iRepertoire nested amplicon-rescue multiplex PCR amplified TCR alpha and beta CDR3s from RNA. TCRdb reprocessed the multiplex PCR reads via MiXCR and lists one record per CDR3 protein. This table has 300,000 to 450,000 distinct CDR3 sequences, around 45% appearing once. The CDR3 loop spans 17 amino acids. Germline trimming cut 4 bases from V and 4 bases from J; bases unmatched to any gene: 15. The germline V gene has CDR1 MNHEY and CDR2 SVGEGT. This clonotype has at least ten counts. This receptor was taken from a human donor with low-grade glioma or glioblastoma, undergoing nonglioma brain surgery, or in good health (not recorded which). The chain carries TRBV6-2 or TRBV6-3 and TRBJ2-7, with TRBD1 matching 8 bases. Sequencing input: glioma tissue, nonneoplastic brain tissue, or PBMCs (not recorded which). The CDR3 loop is CASSFKARDRILYEQYF. CDR3 coding DNA: TGTGCCAGCAGTTTTAAGGCCCGGGACAGGATCCTTTACGAGCAGTACTTC.